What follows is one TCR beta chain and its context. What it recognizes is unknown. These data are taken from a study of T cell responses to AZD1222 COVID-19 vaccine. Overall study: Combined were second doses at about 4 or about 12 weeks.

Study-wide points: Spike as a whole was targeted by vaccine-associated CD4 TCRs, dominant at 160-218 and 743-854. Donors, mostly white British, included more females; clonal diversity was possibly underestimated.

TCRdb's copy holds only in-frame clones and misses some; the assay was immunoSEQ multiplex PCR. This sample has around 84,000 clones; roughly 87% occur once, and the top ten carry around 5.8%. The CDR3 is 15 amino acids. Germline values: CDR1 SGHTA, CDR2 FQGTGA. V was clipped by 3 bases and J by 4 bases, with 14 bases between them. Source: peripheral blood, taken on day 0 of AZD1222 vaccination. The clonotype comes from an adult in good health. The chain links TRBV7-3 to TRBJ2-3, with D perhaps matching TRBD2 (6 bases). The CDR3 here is CASSFQAGGPDTQYF. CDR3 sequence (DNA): TGTGCCAGCAGCTTCCAAGCTGGAGGGCCAGATACGCAGTATTTT. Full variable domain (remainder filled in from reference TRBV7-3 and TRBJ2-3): GAGVSQTPSNKVTEKGKYVELRCDPISGHTALYWYRQSLGQGPEFLIYFQGTGAADDSGLPNDRFFAVRPEGSVSTLKIQRTERGDSAVYLCASSFQAGGPDTQYFGPGTRLTVL.